This TCR beta chain is from a study of blood T cell repertoires in COVID-19. Across the whole study: The cDNA or gDNA used as material had been derived from T cells, B-cell-depleted T cells, or PBMCs.

Authors' methods: Researchers report that nucleated cell counts were estimated from reference gene primer amplification. Generated by immunoSEQ multiplex PCR, the TCRdb table keeps only in-frame clones and is missing some. V, J and clone size are those of that table, while D and trimming were read from the DNA. This sample has around 140,000 clones; 88% occur once, and the top ten carry 1.5% to 2%. The germline V gene has CDR1 SGHRS and CDR2 YFSETQ. V was pared by 4 bases and J by 4 bases, with 11 bases between. The CDR3 loop spans 14 amino acids. The sequenced material came from peripheral blood. The clonotype originates from a man aged 70 or older with acute or convalescent COVID-19. The chain couples TRBV5-1 to TRBJ1-4; weak D call: TRBD1 (6 bases). In DNA form, the CDR3 reads TGCGCCAGCAGCCAACAGGGATTTAATGAAAAACTGTTTTTT. Translated, it gives CASSQQGFNEKLFF.